The 6 T cell receptor beta chains below were found in one sample sequenced in a study of T cell responses to AZD1222 COVID-19 vaccine. Generated by immunoSEQ multiplex PCR, the TCRdb table keeps only in-frame clones and is missing some. The repertoire holds roughly 55,000 clones, with about 85% as singletons. The sequences come from peripheral blood, collected on day 0 of AZD1222 vaccination. Every receptor here comes from an adult in good health.

J is TRBJ2-7 and V is TRBV27; no clear D gene. Trimming took off 2 bases at V and 1 base at J, with 9 bases between the two ends. This CDR3 is built from 14 residues. CDR1 is MNHEY and CDR2 is SMNVEV in the germline V gene (reference sequence). The CDR3 here is CASSLRPASYEQYF. DNA of the CDR3: TGTGCCAGCAGTTTACGCCCCGCATCCTACGAGCAGTACTTC.

V gene TRBV6-5 combines with J gene TRBJ1-5; a possible D gene is TRBD1 (5 bases). From germline, CDR1 is MNHEY and CDR2 SVGAGI. The V end was cut by 6 bases, the J end by 7 bases, with 16 bases between. The CDR3 has 14 amino acids. CDR3 residues: CASRPRRGIQPQHF. CDR3 bases: TGTGCCAGCAGACCCAGACGGGGGATACAGCCCCAGCATTTT.

This clone has a single count. The J gene is TRBJ1-2, the V gene TRBV30, with TRBD1 as a possible D gene (5 bases). In germline, CDR1 is GTSNPN, CDR2 SVGIG (reference sequence). This CDR3 comprises 14 residues. V dropped 4 bases and J dropped 5 bases, with 17 bases sitting between them. The CDR3 nucleotides read TGTGCCTGGACCCCAGGGACCTCCTGGTATGGCTACACCTTC. Translating it yields CAWTPGTSWYGYTF.

The DNA for the CDR3 is TGTGCCAGTAGTATAACAGGGGCCTCTATGAACACTGAAGCTTTCTTT. It translates to CASSITGASMNTEAFF. The genes are TRBV19 and TRBJ1-1, with 7 bases matching TRBD1. The CDR3 has 16 amino acids. Germline trimming cut 2 bases from V and 0 bases from J; bases unmatched to any gene: 6. Germline V gene data show CDR1 as LNHDA and CDR2 as SQIVND (reference sequence).

The CDR3 here is CASSPSGGRAFF. The CDR3 DNA reads as TGTGCCAGCAGCCCCTCAGGGGGCAGAGCTTTCTTT. V usage is TRBV7-3 and J usage is TRBJ1-1, with TRBD1 identical over 8 bases. Unmatched junction bases numbered 6, after V lost 5 bases and J lost 10 bases. The CDR3 is made up of 12 amino acids. CDR1 and CDR2 from the germline V gene are SGHTA and FQGTGA.

The chain employs TRBV28 and TRBJ2-2; 7 positions agree with TRBD1. Germline trimming cut 3 bases from V and 5 bases from J; bases unmatched to any gene: 6. This CDR3 comprises 15 residues. Germline CDR1 reads MDHEN; CDR2 reads SYDVKM. CDR3 residues: CASSFSDRWTGELFF. DNA for the CDR3: TGTGCCAGCAGTTTTTCGGACAGGTGGACCGGGGAGCTGTTTTTT.